This T cell receptor (beta chain) was found in a study of control samples from healthy donors and cancer patients. Profiled with immunoSEQ multiplex PCR; TCRdb holds only in-frame clones, not every one. The sample lists about 80,000 clones, about 79% seen once, with roughly 11% in the top ten. The sequenced sample consisted of PBMCs. The sequence was collected from a man in his sixties with head and neck cancer.

CDR3 bases: TGCGCCAGCAGCTTTCCTCCGGGACTAGCGGGAGGGTCTAGCACAGATACGCAGTATTTT. This codes for CASSFPPGLAGGSSTDTQYF. V usage is TRBV5-1 and J usage is TRBJ2-3, with 16 positions matching TRBD2. CDR3 length: 20 amino acids. Germline CDR1 and CDR2: SGHRS and YFSETQ. V lost 2 bases, J lost 0 bases, and 9 bases stayed unmatched.